A single T cell receptor (beta chain) is shown here with its context. The antigen remains unidentified. Clones were sequenced by immunoSEQ multiplex PCR, and TCRdb holds only the in-frame ones, with some missing. Seen here are hundreds of thousands of clones, 70% observed once, and the top ten hold 15%. The entry originates in a study of cytotoxic CD8 clonotypes in ibrutinib-treated CLL. About the study: Response sampling took place at median 12 months of treatment, range 6 to 36. Study conclusions and caveats: Treatment left the uncommon public clonotypes either contracted or stable in frequency. Relative to age-matched healthy donors, clonality at baseline was higher, and it tracked circulating CD8+ T-cell counts.

The V end lost 4 bases, the J end lost 2 bases, and 7 bases lay between the germline ends. CDR1 is MNHEY and CDR2 is SMNVEV in the germline V gene (reference sequence). CDR3 length: 13 residues. This receptor was taken from a human donor with chronic lymphocytic leukemia. This specimen consisted of PBMCs, obtained after 24 months of ibrutinib treatment. The V gene is TRBV27, the J gene TRBJ2-3; D is undetermined. CDR3 in DNA: TGTGCCAGCAGTTCAAACCCCACAGATACGCAGTATTTT. Translation: CASSSNPTDTQYF.